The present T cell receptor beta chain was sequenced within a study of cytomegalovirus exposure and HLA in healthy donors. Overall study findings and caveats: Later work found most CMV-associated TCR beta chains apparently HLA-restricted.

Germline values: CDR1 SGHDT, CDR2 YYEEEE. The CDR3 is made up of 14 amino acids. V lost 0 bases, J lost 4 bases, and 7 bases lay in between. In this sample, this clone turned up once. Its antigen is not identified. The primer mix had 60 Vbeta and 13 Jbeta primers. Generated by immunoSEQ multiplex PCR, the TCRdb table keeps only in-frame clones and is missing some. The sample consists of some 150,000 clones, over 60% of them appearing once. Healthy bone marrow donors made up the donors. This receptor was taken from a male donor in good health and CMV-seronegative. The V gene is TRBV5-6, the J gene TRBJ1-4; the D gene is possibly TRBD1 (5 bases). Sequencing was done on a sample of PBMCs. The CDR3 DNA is TGTGCCAGCAGCTTGGGACAGCTTAATGAAAAACTGTTTTTT. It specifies CASSLGQLNEKLFF.